The 11 T cell receptor beta chains given below trace back to one sample, sequenced in a study of OX40 agonist ivuxolimab in advanced cancers. Data came from immunoSEQ multiplex PCR; TCRdb stores just in-frame clones and leaves some out. The sample holds 70,000 to 90,000 clones, about 90% seen once. The sample in question was CD4+ or CD8+ T cells sorted from blood, obtained in a trial of the OX40 agonist ivuxolimab. These receptors were collected from an adult with an advanced solid tumor such as melanoma, head and neck, liver or kidney cancer.

The rearrangement uses TRBV5-1 and TRBJ2-7, with 11 bases fitting TRBD2. The trim removed 5 bases at V and 5 bases at J, leaving 12 bases unmatched. The CDR3 has 16 residues. Germline CDR1 is SGHRS and CDR2 is YFSETQ. CDR3 bases: TGCGCCAGCAGTCCTTTTTTAGCGGGGGGGCTCAACGAGCAGTACTTC. Translation gives CASSPFLAGGLNEQYF.

V is TRBV6-9 and J is TRBJ1-6, with D maybe TRBD1 (5 bases). The V gene's germline CDR1 is MNHGY and CDR2 SVAAGI. V was cut by 5 bases and J by 7 bases, with 21 bases left in between. This CDR3 is built from 17 residues. CDR3 protein: CASSKYSRIHRNSPLHF. In nucleotides, the CDR3 is TGTGCCAGCAGTAAATATAGCCGGATCCACAGGAATTCACCCCTCCACTTT.

V is TRBV28 and J is TRBJ1-1; unclear D gene. There are 13 residues in the CDR3. The germline gives CDR1 MDHEN, CDR2 SYDVKM. Trimming cost V 5 bases and J 1 base, with 8 bases left between them. CDR3 amino acids: CASSLLWNTEAFF. CDR3 bases: TGTGCCAGCAGTCTATTATGGAACACTGAAGCTTTCTTT.

The V call is TRBV4-3, the J call TRBJ2-4; D ambiguous. V gave up 6 bases and J gave up 10 bases, with 19 bases separating them. CDR3 length equals 14 residues. Germline V gene data show CDR1 as LGHNA and CDR2 as YSLEER. This CDR3 reads CASSQNHPTPIQYF. The CDR3 nucleotides are TGCGCCAGCAGTCAGAACCACCCCACGCCTATTCAGTACTTC.

The V call is TRBV7-9, the J call TRBJ2-3; D ambiguous. Germline CDR1 and CDR2: SEHNR and FQNEAQ (reference sequence). The CDR3 consists of 17 residues. The V and J ends lost 5 bases and 2 bases respectively, with 20 bases between them. The DNA for the CDR3 is TGTGCCAGCAGCGACCCCCTAAGCTCGTCGACCACAGATACGCAGTATTTT. Its translation is CASSDPLSSSTTDTQYF.

V and J are TRBV30 and TRBJ1-3; D might be TRBD1 (5 bases). Trimming took 3 bases from V and 3 from J, leaving 12 bases between them. The CDR3 has 14 residues. Germline-derived CDR1 and CDR2 are GTSNPN and SVGIG (reference sequence). CDR3 in amino acids: CAWRSQGHGNTIYF. In nucleotides, the CDR3 is TGTGCCTGGAGGAGCCAGGGCCATGGAAACACCATATATTTT.

This CDR3 reads CASNTAGDQWGYTF. The CDR3 DNA sequence: TGTGCCAGCAATACTGCGGGGGACCAGTGGGGCTACACCTTC. The chain combines TRBV6-6 with TRBJ1-2; D may be TRBD1 (5 bases). Trimming took off 7 bases at V and 8 bases at J, with 20 bases between the two ends. The CDR3 has 14 residues. Per germline, CDR1 MNHNY and CDR2 SVGAGI (reference sequence).

This clone was picked up a small number of times. The same CDR3 is also encoded by other DNA sequences in this sample. This rearrangement joins TRBV19 to TRBJ1-5; TRBD1 is a possible D gene (5 bases). The CDR3 runs to 14 residues. Looked up from germline, CDR1 is LNHDA and CDR2 is SQIVND (reference sequence). With 3 bases removed from V and 1 base from J, the gap between germline ends came to 7 bases. The CDR3 sequence is CASSIRDSNQPQHF. DNA for the CDR3: TGTGCCAGTAGTATCCGGGACAGCAATCAGCCCCAGCATTTT.

This rearrangement joins TRBV5-8 to TRBJ2-1; no definite D call. Trimming left V 2 bases short and J 2 bases short, with 5 bases between. CDR3 length: 13 residues. Germline V CDR1 and CDR2: SGHTS, YDEGEE. CDR3 loop: CASSFAPYNEQFF. CDR3 nucleotide sequence: TGTGCCAGCAGCTTCGCCCCCTACAATGAGCAGTTCTTC. Full variable domain (outside the CDR3, taken from reference TRBV5-8 and TRBJ2-1): EAGVTQSPTHLIKTRGQQATLRCSPISGHTSVYWYQQALGLGLQFLLWYDEGEERNRGNFPPRFSGRQFPNYSSELNVNALELEDSALYLCASSFAPYNEQFFGPGTRLTVL.

The chain employs TRBV6-5 and TRBJ1-5, with D possibly matching TRBD1 (6 bases). The germline V gene has CDR1 MNHEY and CDR2 SVGAGI. Trimming took 5 bases from V and 3 from J, leaving 8 bases between them. This CDR3 contains 13 residues. Here the CDR3 DNA reads TGTGCCAGCAGTCGACAGGTCAATCAGCCCCAGCATTTT. It translates to CASSRQVNQPQHF.

The chain uses TRBV9 and TRBJ1-3, with D unclear. The CDR3 is made up of 16 amino acids. In germline, CDR1 is SGDLS, CDR2 YYNGEE. The V gene lost 1 base and the J gene lost 7 bases, with 18 bases spanning the gap. CDR3 residues: CASSVHPAGRGNTIYF. CDR3 DNA: TGTGCCAGCAGCGTACACCCCGCTGGGCGAGGGAACACCATATATTTT.